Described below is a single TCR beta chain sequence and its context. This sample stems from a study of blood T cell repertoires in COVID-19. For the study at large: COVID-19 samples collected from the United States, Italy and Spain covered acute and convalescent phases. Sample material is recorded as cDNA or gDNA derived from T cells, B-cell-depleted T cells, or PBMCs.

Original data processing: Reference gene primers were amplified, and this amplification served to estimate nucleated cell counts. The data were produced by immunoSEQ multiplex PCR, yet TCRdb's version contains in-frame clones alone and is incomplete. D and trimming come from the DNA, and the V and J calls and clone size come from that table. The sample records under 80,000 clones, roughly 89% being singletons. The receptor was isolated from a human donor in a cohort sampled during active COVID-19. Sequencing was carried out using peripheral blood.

CDR3 sequence reads: CASSQALASADTQYF. CDR3 DNA: TGCGCCAGCAGCCAAGCACTAGCGTCGGCAGATACGCAGTATTTT. The V call is TRBV4-3, the J call TRBJ2-3; 7 nucleotides agree with TRBD2. The CDR3 runs 15 residues. In germline, CDR1 is LGHNA, CDR2 YSLEER. J lost 4 bases, V lost 1 base, and 5 bases had no gene match.